The source of this T cell receptor beta chain is a study of T cells in Graves' hyperthyroidism and ophthalmopathy. This clonotype was observed at least ten times. Antigen: not known. Notes on the study in general: Ophthalmopathy, which appeared later, was predicted by the model a median 6.5 months before onset. A model using 13 V-J features told ophthalmopathy apart from stable hyperthyroidism. Appearing also in blood were most of the thyroid clonotypes expanded above 0.001.

Thyroid ultrasound, orbital computed tomography, clinical symptoms, and serum thyroxine and TRAb underpinned diagnoses. This CDR3 is built from 16 residues. The junction had 16 bases not matched to a gene; V was cut back by 6 bases and J by 5 bases. Germline V gene lookup returns CDR1 DFQATT and CDR2 SNEGSKA (reference sequence). Amplification targeted TCR beta CDR3 regions from RNA transcripts. The TCR CDR3 first-round RT-PCR relied on the HTBI primer set. A single record per CDR3 protein comes from TCRdb applying MiXCR to the multiplex PCR reads. Seen here are 550,000 to 700,000 distinct CDR3 sequences, about 45% observed once, and the top ten hold around 20%.

The specimen was peripheral blood or thyroid tissue (not recorded which). The receptor was isolated from an adult woman with Graves' disease, either hyperthyroidism or ophthalmopathy (not recorded which). The V and J genes are TRBV20-1 and TRBJ1-5, with 7 positions matching TRBD1. Written as DNA, the CDR3 is TGCAGTGCCACCTCAATGGGCAGGGGGTCATATCAGCCCCAGCATTTT. This translates into CSATSMGRGSYQPQHF.